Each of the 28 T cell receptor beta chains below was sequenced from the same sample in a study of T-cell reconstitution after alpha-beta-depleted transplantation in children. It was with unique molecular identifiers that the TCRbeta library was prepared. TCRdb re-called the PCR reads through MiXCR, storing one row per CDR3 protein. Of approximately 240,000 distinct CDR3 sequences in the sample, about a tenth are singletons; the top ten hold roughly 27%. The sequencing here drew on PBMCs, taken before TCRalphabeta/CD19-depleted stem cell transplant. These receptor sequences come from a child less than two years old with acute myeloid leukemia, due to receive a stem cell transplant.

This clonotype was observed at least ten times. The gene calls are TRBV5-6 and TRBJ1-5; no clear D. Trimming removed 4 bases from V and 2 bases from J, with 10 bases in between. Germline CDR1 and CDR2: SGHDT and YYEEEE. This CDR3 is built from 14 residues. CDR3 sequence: CASSDLTGNQPQHF. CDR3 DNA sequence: TGTGCCAGCAGCGACCTTACGGGCAATCAGCCCCAGCATTTT. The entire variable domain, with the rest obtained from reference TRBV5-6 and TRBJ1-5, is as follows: DAGVTQSPTHLIKTRGQQVTLRCSPKSGHDTVSWYQQALGQGPQFIFQYYEEEERQRGNFPDRFSGHQFPNYSSELNVNALLLGDSALYLCASSDLTGNQPQHFGDGTRLSIL.

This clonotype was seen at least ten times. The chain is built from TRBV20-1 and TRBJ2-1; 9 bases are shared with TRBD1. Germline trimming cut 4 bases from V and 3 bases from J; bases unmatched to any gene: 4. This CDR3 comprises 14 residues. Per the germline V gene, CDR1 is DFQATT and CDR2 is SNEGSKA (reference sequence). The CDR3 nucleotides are TGCAGTGCTACCCGGGACAGGGACTACAATGAGCAGTTCTTC. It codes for CSATRDRDYNEQFF.

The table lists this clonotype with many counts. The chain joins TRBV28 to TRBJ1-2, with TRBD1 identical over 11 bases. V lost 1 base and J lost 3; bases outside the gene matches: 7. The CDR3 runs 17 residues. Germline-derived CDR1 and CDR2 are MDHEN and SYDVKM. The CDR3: CASSLSPGQGGDYGYTF. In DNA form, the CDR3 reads TGTGCCAGCAGTTTATCTCCGGGACAGGGGGGGGACTATGGCTACACCTTC.

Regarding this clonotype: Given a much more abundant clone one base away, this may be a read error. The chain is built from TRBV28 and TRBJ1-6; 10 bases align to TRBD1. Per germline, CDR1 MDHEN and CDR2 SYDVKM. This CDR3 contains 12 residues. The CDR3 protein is CGRDRGNSPLHF. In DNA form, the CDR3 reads TGTGGCAGGGACAGGGGCAATTCACCCCTCCACTTT. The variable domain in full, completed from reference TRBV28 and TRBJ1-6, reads DVKVTQSSRYLVKRTGEKVFLECVQDMDHENMFWYRQDPGLGLRLIYFSYDVKMKEKGDIPEGYSVSREKKERFSLILESASTNQTSMYLCGRDRGNSPLHFGNGTRLTVT.

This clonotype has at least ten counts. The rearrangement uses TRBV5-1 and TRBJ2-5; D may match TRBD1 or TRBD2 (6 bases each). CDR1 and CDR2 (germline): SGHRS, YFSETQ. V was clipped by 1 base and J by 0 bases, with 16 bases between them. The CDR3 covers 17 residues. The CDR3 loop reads CASSLRTGAKYQETQYF. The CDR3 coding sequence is TGCGCCAGCAGCTTGAGAACGGGGGCGAAGTACCAAGAGACCCAGTACTTC.

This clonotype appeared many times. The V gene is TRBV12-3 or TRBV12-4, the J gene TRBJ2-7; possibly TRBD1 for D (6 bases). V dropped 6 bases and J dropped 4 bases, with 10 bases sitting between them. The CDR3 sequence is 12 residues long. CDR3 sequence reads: CASRQQGYEQYF. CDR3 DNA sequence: TGTGCCAGCAGGCAACAGGGTTACGAGCAGTACTTC.

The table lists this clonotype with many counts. The CDR3 here is CASTPDRENSPLHF. CDR3 coding DNA: TGTGCCAGCACCCCAGACAGGGAGAATTCACCCCTCCACTTT. The chain employs TRBV12-3 or TRBV12-4 and TRBJ1-6, with 7 bases identical to TRBD1. The CDR3 loop spans 14 amino acids. With 7 bases clipped from V and 7 bases from J, the junction kept 7 bases outside the gene matches.

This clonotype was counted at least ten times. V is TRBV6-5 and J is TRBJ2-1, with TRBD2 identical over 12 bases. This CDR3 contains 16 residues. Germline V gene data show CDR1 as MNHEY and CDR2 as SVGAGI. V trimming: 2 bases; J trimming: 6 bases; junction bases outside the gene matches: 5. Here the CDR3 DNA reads TGTGCCAGCAGTTACGGCCTAGCGGGAGGGGGCAATGAGCAGTTCTTC. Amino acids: CASSYGLAGGGNEQFF.

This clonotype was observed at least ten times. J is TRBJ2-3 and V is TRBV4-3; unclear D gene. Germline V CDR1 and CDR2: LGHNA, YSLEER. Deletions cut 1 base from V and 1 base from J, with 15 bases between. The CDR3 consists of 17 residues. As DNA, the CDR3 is TGCGCCAGCAGCCAAGGGGGTAGCAGGCCGGGCACAGATACGCAGTATTTT. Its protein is CASSQGGSRPGTDTQYF.

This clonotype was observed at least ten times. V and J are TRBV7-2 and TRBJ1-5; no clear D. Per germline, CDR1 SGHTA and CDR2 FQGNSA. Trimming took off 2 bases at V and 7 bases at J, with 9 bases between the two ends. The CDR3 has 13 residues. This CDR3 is CASSLPPTQPQHF. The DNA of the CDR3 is TGTGCCAGCAGCTTACCGCCGACGCAGCCCCAGCATTTT.

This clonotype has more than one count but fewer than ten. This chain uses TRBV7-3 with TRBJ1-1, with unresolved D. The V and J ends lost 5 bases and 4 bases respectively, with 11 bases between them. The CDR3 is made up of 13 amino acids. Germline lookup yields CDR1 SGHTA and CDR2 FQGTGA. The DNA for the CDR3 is TGTGCCAGCAGCCTCGCCGGGGTCACTGAAGCTTTCTTT. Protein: CASSLAGVTEAFF.

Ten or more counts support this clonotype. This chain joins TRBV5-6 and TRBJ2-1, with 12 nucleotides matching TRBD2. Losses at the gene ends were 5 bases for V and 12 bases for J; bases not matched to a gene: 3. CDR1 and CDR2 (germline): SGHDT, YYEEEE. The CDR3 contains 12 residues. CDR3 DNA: TGTGCCAGCAGTCCGACTAGCGGGGGGCAGTTCTTC. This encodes CASSPTSGGQFF. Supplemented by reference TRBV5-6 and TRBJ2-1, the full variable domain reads DAGVTQSPTHLIKTRGQQVTLRCSPKSGHDTVSWYQQALGQGPQFIFQYYEEEERQRGNFPDRFSGHQFPNYSSELNVNALLLGDSALYLCASSPTSGGQFFGPGTRLTVL.

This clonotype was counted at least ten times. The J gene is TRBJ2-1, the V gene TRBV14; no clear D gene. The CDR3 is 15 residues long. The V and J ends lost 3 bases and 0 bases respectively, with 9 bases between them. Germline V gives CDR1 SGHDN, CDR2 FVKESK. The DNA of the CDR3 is TGTGCCAGCAGCCACGGCGGAAGCTCCTACAATGAGCAGTTCTTC. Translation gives CASSHGGSSYNEQFF.

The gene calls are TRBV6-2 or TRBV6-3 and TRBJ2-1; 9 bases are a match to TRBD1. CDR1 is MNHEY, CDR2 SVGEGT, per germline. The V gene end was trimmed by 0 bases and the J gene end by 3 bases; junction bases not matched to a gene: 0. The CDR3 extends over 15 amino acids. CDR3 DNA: TGTGCCAGCAGTTACTCGACAGGGGGCTACAATGAGCAGTTCTTC. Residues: CASSYSTGGYNEQFF.

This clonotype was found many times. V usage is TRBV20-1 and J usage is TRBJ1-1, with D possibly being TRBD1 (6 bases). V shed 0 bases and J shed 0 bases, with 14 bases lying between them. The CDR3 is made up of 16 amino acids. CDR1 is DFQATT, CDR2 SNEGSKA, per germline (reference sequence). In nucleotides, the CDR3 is TGCAGTGCTAGAGATTTATCAGGGGCGTTGAACACTGAAGCTTTCTTT. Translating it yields CSARDLSGALNTEAFF.

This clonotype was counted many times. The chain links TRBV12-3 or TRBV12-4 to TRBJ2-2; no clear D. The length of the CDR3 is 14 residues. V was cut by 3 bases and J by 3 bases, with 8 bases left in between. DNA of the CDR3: TGTGCCAGCAGTTTCGCCCGAGACACCGGGGAGCTGTTTTTT. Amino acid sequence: CASSFARDTGELFF.

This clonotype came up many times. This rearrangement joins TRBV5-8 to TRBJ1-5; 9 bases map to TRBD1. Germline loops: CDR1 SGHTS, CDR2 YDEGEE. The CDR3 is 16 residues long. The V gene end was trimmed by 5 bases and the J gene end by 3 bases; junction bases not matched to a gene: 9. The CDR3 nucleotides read TGTGCCAGCAGACCCCGGACAGGGGCTAACAATCAGCCCCAGCATTTT. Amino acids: CASRPRTGANNQPQHF.

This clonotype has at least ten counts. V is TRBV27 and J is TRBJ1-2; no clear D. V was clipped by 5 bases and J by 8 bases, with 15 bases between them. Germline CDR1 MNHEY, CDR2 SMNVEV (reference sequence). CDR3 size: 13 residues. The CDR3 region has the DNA TGTGCCAGCAGTCGGGGTGTAACGGGAGGCTACACCTTC. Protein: CASSRGVTGGYTF.

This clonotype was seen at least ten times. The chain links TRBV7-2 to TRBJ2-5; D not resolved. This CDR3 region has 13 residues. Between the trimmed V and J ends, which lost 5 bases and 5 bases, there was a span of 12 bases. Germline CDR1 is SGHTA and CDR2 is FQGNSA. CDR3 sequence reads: CASSREAHETQYF. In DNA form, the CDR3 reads TGTGCCAGCAGCCGCGAGGCTCATGAGACCCAGTACTTC.

CDR3 nucleotides: TGCAGTGCTAGGGCTACCACAGGGGGCGGGATCACAGATACGCAGTATTTT. Amino acids: CSARATTGGGITDTQYF. The V and J genes are TRBV20-1 and TRBJ2-3, with TRBD1 matching 9 bases. Trimming at V came to 3 bases and at J to 2 bases, leaving 12 bases not matched to a gene. Germline CDR1 and CDR2: DFQATT and SNEGSKA (reference sequence). The CDR3 consists of 17 residues.

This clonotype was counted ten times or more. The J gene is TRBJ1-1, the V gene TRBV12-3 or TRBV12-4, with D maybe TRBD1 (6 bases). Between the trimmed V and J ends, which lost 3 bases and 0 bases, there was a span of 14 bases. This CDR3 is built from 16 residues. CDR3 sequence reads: CASSFGGGRMNTEAFF. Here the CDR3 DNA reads TGTGCCAGCAGTTTCGGTGGGGGGCGCATGAACACTGAAGCTTTCTTT.

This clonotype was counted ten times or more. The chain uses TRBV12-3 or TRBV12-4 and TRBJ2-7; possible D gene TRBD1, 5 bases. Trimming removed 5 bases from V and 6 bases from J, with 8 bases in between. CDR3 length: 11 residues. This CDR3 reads CASSGRGEQYF. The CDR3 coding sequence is TGTGCCAGCAGTGGAAGGGGCGAGCAGTACTTC.

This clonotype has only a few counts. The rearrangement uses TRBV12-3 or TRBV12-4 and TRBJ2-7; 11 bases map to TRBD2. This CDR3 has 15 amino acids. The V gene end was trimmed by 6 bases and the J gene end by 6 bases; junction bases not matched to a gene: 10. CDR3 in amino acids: CASSSGTSGLTEQYF. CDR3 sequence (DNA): TGTGCCAGCAGCTCAGGGACTAGCGGATTGACCGAGCAGTACTTC.

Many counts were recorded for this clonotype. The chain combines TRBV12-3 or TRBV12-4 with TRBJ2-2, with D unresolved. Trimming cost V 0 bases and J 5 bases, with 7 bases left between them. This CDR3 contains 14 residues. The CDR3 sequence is CASSLALRTGELFF. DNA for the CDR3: TGTGCCAGCAGTTTAGCGCTTAGAACCGGGGAGCTGTTTTTT.

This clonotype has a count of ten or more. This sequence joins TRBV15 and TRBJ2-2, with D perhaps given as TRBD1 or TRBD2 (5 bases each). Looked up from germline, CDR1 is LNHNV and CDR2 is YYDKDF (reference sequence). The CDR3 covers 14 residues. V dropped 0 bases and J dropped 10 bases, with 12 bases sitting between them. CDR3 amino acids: CATSRDRQTTELFF. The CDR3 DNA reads TGTGCCACCAGCAGAGATCGACAGACTACGGAGCTGTTTTTT.

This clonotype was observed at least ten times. Here the CDR3 reads CASSPLSYFQETQYF. The CDR3 bases are TGTGCCAGCAGCCCCCTTTCGTACTTTCAAGAGACCCAGTACTTC. This chain uses TRBV12-3 or TRBV12-4 with TRBJ2-5, with D uncertain. Trimming left V 6 bases short and J 2 bases short, with 16 bases between. This CDR3 has 15 amino acids.

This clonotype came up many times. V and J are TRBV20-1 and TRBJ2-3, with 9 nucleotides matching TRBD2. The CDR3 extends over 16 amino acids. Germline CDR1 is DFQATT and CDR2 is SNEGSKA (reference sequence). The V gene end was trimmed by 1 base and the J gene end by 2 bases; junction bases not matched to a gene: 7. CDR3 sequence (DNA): TGCAGTGCTAGAGGCTGGGCTAGCGGGAACACAGATACGCAGTATTTT. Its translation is CSARGWASGNTDTQYF.

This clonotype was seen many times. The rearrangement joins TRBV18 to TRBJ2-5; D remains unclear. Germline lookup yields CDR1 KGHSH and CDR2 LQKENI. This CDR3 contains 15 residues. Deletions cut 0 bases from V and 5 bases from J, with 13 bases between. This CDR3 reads CASSPPVKGKETQYF. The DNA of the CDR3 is TGTGCCAGCTCACCACCGGTAAAGGGAAAGGAGACCCAGTACTTC.